Listed below are T cell receptor beta chains from one sample, sequenced in a study of blood T cell repertoires in COVID-19. The repertoire was sequenced with immunoSEQ multiplex PCR; TCRdb's copy has only in-frame clones and lacks some. The data contain approximately 210,000 clones, 75% to 90% of them singletons. The sequenced sample was PBMCs or T cells enriched from blood (not recorded which). The source is a woman aged 25 to 39 who had recovered from COVID-19. CDR3s include the opening cysteine and the closing phenylalanine or tryptophan. A D gene is named only where the DNA matches it firmly. Where a row states a size, it is once, few, many or the class of an expanded clone; other rows omit it.

>-|TRBV18|15|TRBD1|TRBJ2-2
TGTGCCAGCTCACCCGACAGGGTCGGCACCGGGGAGCTGTTTTTT
CASSPDRVGTGELFF
>-|TRBV6-4|15|-|TRBJ2-1
TGTGCCAGCAGTGAAGGGGCTAGCTCCTACAATGAGCAGTTCTTC
CASSEGASSYNEQFF
>once|TRBV7-2|16|-|TRBJ2-2
TGTGCCAGCAGCTTACAATCGGGGGAGAACACCGGGGAGCTGTTTTTT
CASSLQSGENTGELFF
>-|TRBV20-1|11|-|TRBJ2-7
TGCAGTGCTAGACAGGTCTACGAGCAGTACTTC
CSARQVYEQYF
>-|TRBV7-2|15|TRBD2|TRBJ2-3
TGTGCCAGCAGCTTAACGGGAGGCAACACAGATACGCAGTATTTT
CASSLTGGNTDTQYF
>-|TRBV11-2|16|-|TRBJ1-2
TGTGCCAGCAGCTTCGACGAGGAGACAGCCCCGTATGGCTACACCTTC
CASSFDEETAPYGYTF
>few|TRBV4-3|15|TRBD1|TRBJ1-1
TGCGCCAGCAGCCAAGATTGGAGGGGGCTGACTGAAGCTTTCTTT
CASSQDWRGLTEAFF
>-|TRBV9|16|-|TRBJ2-6
TGTGCCAGCACCGCCTACGATAGATCTGGGGCCAACGTCCTGACTTTC
CASTAYDRSGANVLTF
>few|TRBV5-1|13|-|TRBJ2-7
TGCGCCAGCAGCTTGGACAGGGTCTACGAGCAGTACTTC
CASSLDRVYEQYF
>-|TRBV5-1|15|TRBD1|TRBJ1-4
TGCGCCAGCAGCTTCGGGGACAGGGGGCATGAAAAACTGTTTTTT
CASSFGDRGHEKLFF
>-|TRBV7-9|13|-|TRBJ2-1
TGTGCCAGCAGCCAATCCGTGGCGGCTGAGCAGTTCTTC
CASSQSVAAEQFF
>-|TRBV12-3/TRBV12-4|12|-|TRBJ1-1
TGTGCCAGCAGTTACGGGGGGTTGGAAGCTTTCTTT
CASSYGGLEAFF
>-|TRBV25-1|14|TRBD1|TRBJ1-1
TGTGCCAGCCGCGGACAGGGGGGGATAACTGAAGCTTTCTTT
CASRGQGGITEAFF
>-|TRBV27|15|-|TRBJ1-2
TGTGCCAGCAGTTTAAGGCAGGATTCGAAATATGGCTACACCTTC
CASSLRQDSKYGYTF
>-|TRBV5-1|13|TRBD1|TRBJ1-4
TGCGCCAGCAGCTCCAGACAGGGCAAAAAACTGTTTTTT
CASSSRQGKKLFF
>-|TRBV10-3|12|TRBD1|TRBJ1-4
TGTGCCATCGGGACAGGGGGAGGTAAACTGTTTTTT
CAIGTGGGKLFF
>-|TRBV20-1|14|-|TRBJ2-1
TGCAGTGCTAGTCACCCTTTGGAGTTCTATGAGCAGTTCTTC
CSASHPLEFYEQFF
>-|TRBV18|17|TRBD2|TRBJ2-5
TGTGCCAGCTCCCTGGGACTAGCGGGGGCCCTGGGAGAGACCCAGTACTTC
CASSLGLAGALGETQYF
>-|TRBV11-2|13|-|TRBJ1-1
TGTGCCAGCAGCCCCCATGTGAACACTGAAGCTTTCTTT
CASSPHVNTEAFF
>-|TRBV2|13|-|TRBJ1-2
TGTGCCAGCAAGATTCAGGGCCCCTATGGCTACACCTTC
CASKIQGPYGYTF
>-|TRBV7-2|15|TRBD2|TRBJ2-7
TGTGCCAGCAGCTTAAATCTAGCGGATAAATACGAGCAGTACTTC
CASSLNLADKYEQYF
>-|TRBV7-8|14|-|TRBJ2-5
TGTGCCAGCAGCTTGAACAGGGCCCCGGAGACCCAGTACTTC
CASSLNRAPETQYF
>-|TRBV6-5|16|TRBD1|TRBJ2-5
TGTGCCAGCAGTTCCCGGGACAGACAGCCACAAGAGACCCAGTACTTC
CASSSRDRQPQETQYF
>-|TRBV9|16|TRBD2|TRBJ2-1
TGTGCCAGCAGCGTAGCTAGGAGCGGGAGGGCCAATGAGCAGTTCTTC
CASSVARSGRANEQFF
>-|TRBV4-1|20|-|TRBJ1-4
TGCGCCAGCAGCCAATCGGAGCGATTCACGGGAGAACGGGTAACAGAAAAACTGTTTTTT
CASSQSERFTGERVTEKLFF
>-|TRBV7-6|15|TRBD2|TRBJ2-5
TGTGCCAGCAGCTTAGTAGATAGCGGGAGAGAGACCCAGTACTTC
CASSLVDSGRETQYF
>few|TRBV6-5|13|-|TRBJ1-2
TGTGCCAGCAGGACAACACATAGCTATGGCTACACCTTC
CASRTTHSYGYTF
>-|TRBV30|13|-|TRBJ1-5
TGTGCCTGGAGTACCTATAGCAATCAGCCCCAGCATTTT
CAWSTYSNQPQHF
>-|TRBV2|12|-|TRBJ1-2
TGTGCCAGCAGTTACCAGGGCTATGGCTACACCTTC
CASSYQGYGYTF
>-|TRBV4-1|13|-|TRBJ1-1
TGCGCCAGCAGCCACTCAATGGCCACTGAAGCTTTCTTT
CASSHSMATEAFF
>-|TRBV7-2|14|-|TRBJ1-1
TGTGCCAGCAGCTTAGGGAGGGGGAACACTGAAGCTTTCTTT
CASSLGRGNTEAFF
>-|TRBV27|16|-|TRBJ1-2
TGTGCCAGCAGTTTCGGGCAAGGAGGGTTGGGCTATGGCTACACCTTC
CASSFGQGGLGYGYTF
>-|TRBV7-2|14|TRBD1|TRBJ1-4
TGTGCCAGCAGCGTGGGACAGACTAATGAAAAACTGTTTTTT
CASSVGQTNEKLFF
>-|TRBV4-2|15|-|TRBJ1-4
TGTGCCAGCAGCCAAGCGACAGTAACTAATGAAAAACTGTTTTTT
CASSQATVTNEKLFF
>-|TRBV30|12|-|TRBJ2-7
TGTGCCTGGTCCTCAGGGTTGCTGGGGCAGTACTTC
CAWSSGLLGQYF
>-|TRBV27|17|-|TRBJ1-5
TGTGCCAGCAGTTTCCTCGGGGGTGGCTTCCCCGGTCAGCCCCAGCATTTT
CASSFLGGGFPGQPQHF
>-|TRBV21-1|13|-|TRBJ1-2
TGTGCCAGCAGCAAAAGCCCTAACTATGGCTACACCTTC
CASSKSPNYGYTF
>-|TRBV2|13|-|TRBJ2-5
TGTGCCAGCAGGGCCCTGTCCGCCGAGACCCAGTACTTC
CASRALSAETQYF
>-|TRBV6-1|16|TRBD2|TRBJ2-7
TGTGCCAGCAGTGAAGCGCGGGGGGGGATCACCTACGAGCAGTACTTC
CASSEARGGITYEQYF
>-|TRBV14|16|-|TRBJ1-1
TGTGCCAGCAGCCAAGACGGGAGGACGGGGAACACTGAAGCTTTCTTT
CASSQDGRTGNTEAFF
>-|TRBV7-6|15|-|TRBJ2-6
TGTGCCAGCAGCTTAGTCTCCTCTGGGGCCAACGTCCTGACTTTC
CASSLVSSGANVLTF
>-|TRBV6-5|12|TRBD1|TRBJ2-7
TGTGCCAGCAGTCTGACAGGGGGCGAGCAGTACTTC
CASSLTGGEQYF
>-|TRBV28|17|TRBD1|TRBJ1-3
TGTGCCAGCAGTTTGGGGACAGGGCCAAGGTCTGGAAACACCATATATTTT
CASSLGTGPRSGNTIYF
>-|TRBV29-1|14|TRBD2|TRBJ2-1
TGCAGCGGCGCTAGCGGGGGCCACGACAATGAGCAGTTCTTC
CSGASGGHDNEQFF
>-|TRBV27|17|TRBD1|TRBJ1-1
TGTGCCAGCACCCCGACAGCCGGACAGGCTGGAAACACTGAAGCTTTCTTT
CASTPTAGQAGNTEAFF
>-|TRBV6-5|13|-|TRBJ2-1
TGTGCCAGCACAATAAAGGGGTACAATGAGCAGTTCTTC
CASTIKGYNEQFF
>-|TRBV6-5|14|-|TRBJ1-2
TGTGCCAGCAGTTACCGGCGGACAGCTTATGGCTACACCTTC
CASSYRRTAYGYTF
>-|TRBV15|15|TRBD1|TRBJ1-6
TGTGCCACCAGCAGAGACGGGACAGGGGATTCACCCCTCCACTTT
CATSRDGTGDSPLHF
>-|TRBV28|15|TRBD2|TRBJ2-5
TGTGCCAGCAGTCCCCCCGGAGCGGGAGGGGAGACCCAGTACTTC
CASSPPGAGGETQYF
>-|TRBV4-3|15|-|TRBJ1-2
TGCGCCAGCAGCCAAGATCGGTTTGATAACTATGGCTACACCTTC
CASSQDRFDNYGYTF
>-|TRBV2|15|-|TRBJ1-5
TGTGCCAGCATGAAGGGGCAGGGAAGCAATCAGCCCCAGCATTTT
CASMKGQGSNQPQHF
>-|TRBV19|15|TRBD1|TRBJ1-5
TGTGCCAGTAGCTCTCGACAGGGGGCAGGTCAGCCCCAGCATTTT
CASSSRQGAGQPQHF
>-|TRBV7-9|16|TRBD1|TRBJ2-2
TGTGCCAGCAGCCGGGGACAGGGTGCGTCCACCGGGGAGCTGTTTTTT
CASSRGQGASTGELFF